A selection of T cell receptor beta chains follows, all from one sample in a study of OX40 agonist ivuxolimab in advanced cancers. Sequenced by immunoSEQ multiplex PCR; TCRdb stores in-frame clones only, minus some. This table has 43,000 or so clones, roughly 86% appearing once. The sample consisted of CD4+ or CD8+ T cells sorted from blood, taken in a trial of the OX40 agonist ivuxolimab. The receptors stem from an adult with an advanced solid tumor such as melanoma, head and neck, liver or kidney cancer. Both conserved end residues are part of each CDR3. A D gene is named only where the DNA matches it firmly. Expanded clones are given a class, and other clones once, few, many or no size at all.

D,size,V,J,CDR3,DNA
-,-,TRBV4-1,TRBJ1-5,CASSLGRTNQPQHF,TGCGCCAGCAGCCTCGGCCGGACTAATCAGCCCCAGCATTTT
TRBD2,-,TRBV4-3,TRBJ2-1,CASSQDVGTSPNEQFF,TGCGCCAGCAGCCAAGATGTAGGGACTAGTCCTAATGAGCAGTTCTTC
TRBD1,-,TRBV4-2,TRBJ1-5,CASSPLQGNSQPQHF,TGTGCCAGCAGCCCCTTACAGGGGAATAGTCAGCCCCAGCATTTT
-,-,TRBV7-9,TRBJ1-1,CASSLAGRGTTEAFF,TGTGCCAGCAGCTTAGCCGGTAGGGGGACCACTGAAGCTTTCTTT
TRBD1,-,TRBV6-6,TRBJ1-1,CASRRQGVRAAEAFF,TGTGCCAGCAGGAGACAGGGGGTTCGAGCGGCTGAAGCTTTCTTT
-,-,TRBV27,TRBJ1-1,CASSPRWSPNEAFF,TGTGCCAGCAGCCCACGTTGGAGTCCCAATGAAGCTTTCTTT
-,-,TRBV6-6,TRBJ2-7,CASSYGAPGAYEQYF,TGTGCCAGCAGTTACGGGGCGCCGGGGGCCTACGAGCAGTACTTC
-,-,TRBV2,TRBJ2-5,CASSVGQEEETQYF,TGTGCCAGCAGTGTGGGGCAGGAAGAGGAGACCCAGTACTTC
-,once,TRBV9,TRBJ2-1,CASSVSGGGGEQFF,TGTGCCAGCAGCGTAAGCGGCGGGGGCGGTGAGCAGTTCTTC
-,-,TRBV27,TRBJ2-7,CASSYSRHQRDHEQYF,TGTGCCAGCAGTTACTCGAGGCACCAACGAGACCACGAGCAGTACTTC
TRBD1,-,TRBV7-9,TRBJ2-7,CASSKGTGVSYEQYF,TGTGCCAGCAGCAAGGGGACAGGGGTCTCCTACGAGCAGTACTTC
-,-,TRBV7-6,TRBJ1-4,CASSFPLGDEKLFF,TGTGCCAGCAGCTTTCCCCTAGGAGATGAAAAACTGTTTTTT
-,-,TRBV5-1,TRBJ1-2,CASSLDSANYGYTF,TGCGCCAGCAGCTTGGACAGTGCTAACTATGGCTACACCTTC
-,-,TRBV5-4,TRBJ1-1,CASSLNRNEAFF,TGTGCCAGCAGCTTGAACAGGAATGAAGCTTTCTTT
-,medium-sized,TRBV28,TRBJ1-5,CASISVSRGSNQPQHF,TGTGCCAGCATATCGGTGTCCCGGGGAAGCAATCAGCCCCAGCATTTT
TRBD2,-,TRBV9,TRBJ2-3,CASSVAETSILFDTQYF,TGTGCCAGCAGCGTAGCGGAGACTAGCATTCTCTTTGATACGCAGTATTTT
-,-,TRBV9,TRBJ2-5,CASSVDGNQETQYF,TGTGCCAGCAGCGTAGACGGGAACCAAGAGACCCAGTACTTC
-,-,TRBV6-1,TRBJ2-7,CASEGEPYEQYF,TGTGCCAGCGAAGGGGAGCCCTACGAGCAGTACTTC
-,few,TRBV7-9,TRBJ1-1,CASSLVSGEAFF,TGTGCCAGCAGCTTAGTGTCTGGTGAAGCTTTCTTT
-,-,TRBV27,TRBJ1-2,CASSLSAGALPYGYTF,TGTGCCAGCAGTTTATCCGCGGGGGCGCTTCCCTATGGCTACACCTTC
-,-,TRBV25-1,TRBJ1-2,CASSEGRFYGYTF,TGTGCCAGCAGTGAGGGACGTTTCTATGGCTACACCTTC
-,-,TRBV7-9,TRBJ2-5,CASSFLRGAQETQYF,TGTGCCAGCAGCTTCTTACGGGGGGCTCAAGAGACCCAGTACTTC
-,-,TRBV7-2,TRBJ2-7,CASSQYSSYEQYF,TGTGCCAGCAGCCAATATAGCTCCTACGAGCAGTACTTC
-,-,TRBV9,TRBJ1-4,CASSGNREVEKLFF,TGTGCCAGCAGCGGGAACAGGGAAGTCGAAAAACTGTTTTTT
-,-,TRBV4-2,TRBJ2-7,CASSPGGGAFEQYF,TGTGCCAGCAGCCCCGGTGGGGGGGCATTCGAGCAGTACTTC
TRBD2,-,TRBV4-1,TRBJ2-1,CASSQDLLAGYNEQFF,TGCGCCAGCAGCCAAGATCTACTAGCGGGCTACAATGAGCAGTTCTTC
-,-,TRBV6-6,TRBJ2-1,CASSYNHEQFF,TGTGCCAGCAGTTACAACCATGAGCAGTTCTTC